This TCR beta chain was observed in a study of blood T cell repertoires in COVID-19. Study information: T cells, B-cell-depleted T cells, or PBMCs supplied cDNA or gDNA.

Losses at the gene ends were 1 base for V and 8 bases for J; bases not matched to a gene: 6. CDR3 length equals 16 residues. Per the germline V gene, CDR1 is SGHRS and CDR2 is YFSETQ. The assay was immunoSEQ multiplex PCR, and TCRdb's table has in-frame clones only and misses some. The sample includes approximately 250,000 clones, about 82% of them seen just once. The V and J genes are TRBV5-1 and TRBJ1-6; 10 bases are shared with TRBD1. The sample comprised PBMCs or T cells enriched from blood (not recorded which). This clonotype was sampled from a woman aged 50 to 60 with acute COVID-19. The CDR3 bases are TGCGCCAGCAGCTTGTCGGGACAGGGGTTTTATTCACCCCTCCACTTT. Amino acids: CASSLSGQGFYSPLHF.